The rows below give T cell receptor beta chains drawn from one sample of a study. TCRdb redid the calling of the reads with MiXCR, one entry per CDR3 protein. The table has some 15,000 distinct CDR3 sequences, more than 30% seen once; the top ten hold 15% to 20%. Source material: blood. All receptors come from a human donor. Each CDR3 is given with its conserved first and last residue. A D gene is named only where the DNA matches it firmly. Not every row has a clone size; where given, it reads once, few, many or a size class.

cdr3_length | j_call | clone_size | v_call | d_call | cdr3_nt | cdr3_aa
13 | TRBJ1-4 | many | TRBV19 | . | TGTGCCAGCAGGGCCAGGATCGATGAAAAACTGTTTTTT | CASRARIDEKLFF
13 | TRBJ2-7 | medium-sized | TRBV29-1 | TRBD2 | TGCAGCGTAAAAGCGGGAGCAGCCTACGAGCAGTACTTC | CSVKAGAAYEQYF
13 | TRBJ2-7 | . | TRBV20-1 | . | TGCAGTGCTACCCCCGGGAGAGGCTACGAGCAGTACTTC | CSATPGRGYEQYF
13 | TRBJ1-1 | medium-sized | TRBV4-3 | . | TGCGCCAGCAGGGGGGAACCAAACGCTGAAGCTTTCTTT | CASRGEPNAEAFF
15 | TRBJ2-1 | many | TRBV18 | TRBD2 | TGTGCCAGCTCACGACCGGGACTAGCCCCCAATGAGCAGTTCTTC | CASSRPGLAPNEQFF
14 | TRBJ2-1 | medium-sized | TRBV12-3/TRBV12-4 | . | TGTGCCAGCAGTTTGAGTCTGGGGGAGAATGAGCAGTTCTTC | CASSLSLGENEQFF
14 | TRBJ1-5 | . | TRBV18 | . | TGTGCCAGCTCACCGCTCACCGACAATCAGCCCCAGCATTTT | CASSPLTDNQPQHF
19 | TRBJ2-2 | few | TRBV4-2 | TRBD2 | TGTGCCAGCAGCCAAGCGGTCGGGGGACTAGCGGGAGCCGGCGGGGAGCTGTTTTTT | CASSQAVGGLAGAGGELFF
12 | TRBJ1-2 | medium-sized | TRBV12-3/TRBV12-4 | . | TGTGCCAGCAGTTTAGTGACAGCCCTTCTAAACTTC | CASSLVTALLNF
13 | TRBJ2-1 | many | TRBV7-7 | . | TGTGCTAGCAGCTTAGTAGGGGCAAATGAGCAGTTCTTC | CASSLVGANEQFF